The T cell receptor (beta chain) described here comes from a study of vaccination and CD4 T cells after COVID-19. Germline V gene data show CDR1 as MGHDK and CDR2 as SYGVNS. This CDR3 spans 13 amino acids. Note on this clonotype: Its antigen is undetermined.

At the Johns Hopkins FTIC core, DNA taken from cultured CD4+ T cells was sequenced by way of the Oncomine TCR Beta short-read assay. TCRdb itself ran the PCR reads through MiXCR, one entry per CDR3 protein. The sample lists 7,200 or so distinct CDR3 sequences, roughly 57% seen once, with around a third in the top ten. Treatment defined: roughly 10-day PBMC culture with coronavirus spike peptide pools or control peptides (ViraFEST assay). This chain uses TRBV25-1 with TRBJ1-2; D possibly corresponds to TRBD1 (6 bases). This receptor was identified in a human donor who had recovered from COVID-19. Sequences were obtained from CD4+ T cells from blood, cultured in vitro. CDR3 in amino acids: CAAQKTGSYGYTF. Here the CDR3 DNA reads TGTGCGGCACAAAAGACAGGCTCCTATGGCTACACCTTC.